This is a list of T cell receptor beta chains from one sample in a study of T cell responses to AZD1222 COVID-19 vaccine. The assay was immunoSEQ multiplex PCR, and TCRdb's table has in-frame clones only and misses some. This sample has fewer than 250,000 clones, with 85% to 95% found just once. The source was peripheral blood, collected on day 0 of MenACWY control vaccination. These receptors were collected from an adult in good health. CDR3s include the opening cysteine and the closing phenylalanine or tryptophan. The order of the fields is J gene, clone size, D gene, V gene, CDR3 protein, CDR3 DNA. D genes are given only for firm matches. Size is omitted from some rows. Given values are once, few, many or a class for expanded clones.

j_gene: TRBJ2-2; abundance: .; d_gene: .; v_gene: TRBV11-2; CDR3aa: CASSPTLGGTGELFF; CDR3nt: TGTGCCAGCAGCCCCACCCTGGGGGGCACCGGGGAGCTGTTTTTT
j_gene: TRBJ1-1; abundance: .; d_gene: .; v_gene: TRBV3-1/TRBV3-2; CDR3aa: CASSHASIRGNTEAFF; CDR3nt: TGTGCCAGCAGCCACGCCTCGATCAGGGGAAACACTGAAGCTTTCTTT
j_gene: TRBJ1-5; abundance: .; d_gene: .; v_gene: TRBV4-1; CDR3aa: CASSQDRAGNQPQHF; CDR3nt: TGCGCCAGCAGCCAAGATCGGGCAGGCAATCAGCCCCAGCATTTT
j_gene: TRBJ2-7; abundance: .; d_gene: .; v_gene: TRBV19; CDR3aa: CASSSALGESYEQYF; CDR3nt: TGTGCCAGTAGTAGCGCCTTGGGGGAATCCTACGAGCAGTACTTC
j_gene: TRBJ2-3; abundance: .; d_gene: .; v_gene: TRBV7-2; CDR3aa: CASSLLGTTSSTDTQYF; CDR3nt: TGTGCCAGCAGCTTATTGGGGACCACGTCTAGCACAGATACGCAGTATTTT
j_gene: TRBJ2-1; abundance: .; d_gene: TRBD2; v_gene: TRBV4-2; CDR3aa: CASSQSATSGAENEQFF; CDR3nt: TGTGCCAGCAGCCAAAGCGCAACTAGCGGGGCTGAAAATGAGCAGTTCTTC
j_gene: TRBJ1-1; abundance: .; d_gene: .; v_gene: TRBV2; CDR3aa: CASSSTEGRTEAFF; CDR3nt: TGTGCCAGCAGCTCGACCGAAGGGCGCACTGAAGCTTTCTTT
j_gene: TRBJ1-6; abundance: once; d_gene: .; v_gene: TRBV6-6; CDR3aa: CASSSNSPLHF; CDR3nt: TGTGCCAGCAGCTCAAATTCACCCCTCCACTTT
j_gene: TRBJ1-1; abundance: .; d_gene: .; v_gene: TRBV7-9; CDR3aa: CASSPGRMNTEAFF; CDR3nt: TGTGCCAGCAGCCCGGGACGGATGAACACTGAAGCTTTCTTT
j_gene: TRBJ2-3; abundance: .; d_gene: .; v_gene: TRBV11-2; CDR3aa: CASRRWTTSTDTQYF; CDR3nt: TGTGCCAGCAGAAGGTGGACGACTAGCACAGATACGCAGTATTTT
j_gene: TRBJ1-2; abundance: .; d_gene: TRBD1; v_gene: TRBV25-1; CDR3aa: CASSERGQSLLGYTF; CDR3nt: TGTGCCAGCAGTGAACGGGGACAGTCTTTGCTTGGCTACACCTTC
j_gene: TRBJ2-7; abundance: .; d_gene: TRBD2; v_gene: TRBV7-2; CDR3aa: CASSLLGLGYEQYF; CDR3nt: TGTGCCAGCAGCCTCCTTGGACTAGGCTACGAGCAGTACTTC
j_gene: TRBJ2-6; abundance: .; d_gene: TRBD1; v_gene: TRBV19; CDR3aa: CASTKDRGGNVLTF; CDR3nt: TGTGCCAGTACCAAGGACAGGGGAGGCAACGTCCTGACTTTC
j_gene: TRBJ2-6; abundance: .; d_gene: .; v_gene: TRBV15; CDR3aa: CATSSDPGANVLTF; CDR3nt: TGTGCCACCAGCAGTGACCCTGGGGCCAACGTCCTGACTTTC
j_gene: TRBJ1-2; abundance: .; d_gene: .; v_gene: TRBV21-1; CDR3aa: CASSKGRSGGLTNYGYTF; CDR3nt: TGTGCCAGCAGCAAAGGGCGGTCAGGGGGCTTAACTAACTATGGCTACACCTTC
j_gene: TRBJ2-7; abundance: .; d_gene: TRBD2; v_gene: TRBV2; CDR3aa: CASMSGGAQYF; CDR3nt: TGTGCCAGCATGAGCGGGGGGGCCCAGTACTTC
j_gene: TRBJ1-1; abundance: .; d_gene: TRBD1; v_gene: TRBV19; CDR3aa: CASSPGQRFEAFF; CDR3nt: TGTGCCAGTAGTCCGGGACAGAGATTTGAAGCTTTCTTT
j_gene: TRBJ1-6; abundance: .; d_gene: .; v_gene: TRBV6-1; CDR3aa: CASSEGGALNSPLHF; CDR3nt: TGTGCCAGCAGTGAGGGGGGGGCACTTAATTCACCCCTCCACTTT
j_gene: TRBJ1-5; abundance: .; d_gene: .; v_gene: TRBV2; CDR3aa: CASSEQSLSNQPQHF; CDR3nt: TGTGCCAGCAGCGAACAGAGTTTAAGCAATCAGCCCCAGCATTTT
j_gene: TRBJ1-6; abundance: .; d_gene: .; v_gene: TRBV30; CDR3aa: CAWSWDGYSPLHF; CDR3nt: TGTGCCTGGAGTTGGGACGGGTATTCACCCCTCCACTTT
j_gene: TRBJ1-2; abundance: .; d_gene: .; v_gene: TRBV27; CDR3aa: CASSPQVSNYGYTF; CDR3nt: TGTGCCAGCAGTCCGCAGGTTTCTAACTATGGCTACACCTTC
j_gene: TRBJ2-1; abundance: .; d_gene: TRBD2; v_gene: TRBV6-5; CDR3aa: CASSAGTSGYNEQFF; CDR3nt: TGTGCCAGCAGCGCCGGGACTAGCGGCTACAATGAGCAGTTCTTC
j_gene: TRBJ2-7; abundance: .; d_gene: TRBD1; v_gene: TRBV19; CDR3aa: CASSTGGNWYEQYF; CDR3nt: TGTGCCAGTAGTACAGGGGGAAATTGGTACGAGCAGTACTTC
j_gene: TRBJ1-4; abundance: .; d_gene: .; v_gene: TRBV7-9; CDR3aa: CASSLRLGPGDEKLFF; CDR3nt: TGTGCCAGCAGCTTAAGGTTAGGCCCGGGGGATGAAAAACTGTTTTTT
j_gene: TRBJ1-4; abundance: .; d_gene: .; v_gene: TRBV30; CDR3aa: CAWERDEKLFF; CDR3nt: TGTGCCTGGGAACGCGATGAAAAACTGTTTTTT
j_gene: TRBJ1-1; abundance: .; d_gene: .; v_gene: TRBV6-5; CDR3aa: CASSYSMGITEAFF; CDR3nt: TGTGCCAGCAGTTACTCGATGGGGATCACTGAAGCTTTCTTT
j_gene: TRBJ2-5; abundance: .; d_gene: TRBD2; v_gene: TRBV9; CDR3aa: CASSALAGGQETQYF; CDR3nt: TGTGCCAGCAGCGCCCTAGCGGGGGGCCAAGAGACCCAGTACTTC
j_gene: TRBJ2-2; abundance: .; d_gene: .; v_gene: TRBV3-1/TRBV3-2; CDR3aa: CASSPTVTGELFF; CDR3nt: TGTGCCAGCAGCCCTACTGTAACCGGGGAGCTGTTTTTT
j_gene: TRBJ2-1; abundance: .; d_gene: .; v_gene: TRBV7-2; CDR3aa: CASSSSWEIKPNEQFF; CDR3nt: TGTGCCAGCAGCTCCAGTTGGGAAATAAAGCCCAATGAGCAGTTCTTC
j_gene: TRBJ1-3; abundance: .; d_gene: .; v_gene: TRBV3-1/TRBV3-2; CDR3aa: CASSTHSYGNTIYF; CDR3nt: TGTGCCAGCAGCACACACAGCTACGGAAACACCATATATTTT
j_gene: TRBJ2-4; abundance: .; d_gene: .; v_gene: TRBV11-1; CDR3aa: CASSQGGGDGRNIQYF; CDR3nt: TGTGCCAGCAGCCAGGGGGGCGGGGATGGGCGGAACATTCAGTACTTC
j_gene: TRBJ1-2; abundance: .; d_gene: .; v_gene: TRBV14; CDR3aa: CASSQDLIGIYGYTF; CDR3nt: TGTGCCAGCAGCCAAGATCTTATCGGGATCTATGGCTACACCTTC
j_gene: TRBJ2-7; abundance: once; d_gene: .; v_gene: TRBV18; CDR3aa: CASSTRVSDEQYF; CDR3nt: TGTGCCAGCTCAACCAGGGTTTCGGACGAGCAGTACTTC
j_gene: TRBJ2-2; abundance: .; d_gene: .; v_gene: TRBV9; CDR3aa: CASSSRGGSTGELFF; CDR3nt: TGTGCCAGCAGTTCCCGTGGGGGGAGCACCGGGGAGCTGTTTTTT
j_gene: TRBJ1-2; abundance: .; d_gene: .; v_gene: TRBV6-2/TRBV6-3; CDR3aa: CASSYPGHGYTF; CDR3nt: TGTGCCAGCAGTTATCCAGGGCATGGCTACACCTTC
j_gene: TRBJ1-5; abundance: .; d_gene: .; v_gene: TRBV10-3; CDR3aa: CAISGKENQPQHF; CDR3nt: TGTGCCATCAGTGGGAAGGAGAATCAGCCCCAGCATTTT
j_gene: TRBJ1-4; abundance: .; d_gene: .; v_gene: TRBV27; CDR3aa: CASSFLGVTNEKLFF; CDR3nt: TGTGCCAGCAGTTTCCTGGGGGTAACTAATGAAAAACTGTTTTTT
j_gene: TRBJ2-2; abundance: once; d_gene: .; v_gene: TRBV3-1/TRBV3-2; CDR3aa: CASSLLGELFF; CDR3nt: TGTGCCAGCAGCCTTCTAGGGGAGCTGTTTTTT
j_gene: TRBJ2-4; abundance: .; d_gene: .; v_gene: TRBV5-6; CDR3aa: CASSSRSSVGIQYF; CDR3nt: TGTGCCAGCAGCTCCCGGTCCTCAGTGGGCATTCAGTACTTC
j_gene: TRBJ2-3; abundance: .; d_gene: .; v_gene: TRBV6-2/TRBV6-3; CDR3aa: CASSYGGASADTQYF; CDR3nt: TGTGCCAGCAGTTACGGGGGGGCCTCTGCAGATACGCAGTATTTT
j_gene: TRBJ2-3; abundance: .; d_gene: .; v_gene: TRBV9; CDR3aa: CASSADGAPSDTQYF; CDR3nt: TGTGCCAGCAGCGCTGACGGGGCCCCCAGTGATACGCAGTATTTT
j_gene: TRBJ1-6; abundance: .; d_gene: .; v_gene: TRBV5-1; CDR3aa: CASSSDSISPLHF; CDR3nt: TGCGCCAGCAGCTCGGACAGCATTTCACCCCTCCACTTT
j_gene: TRBJ2-7; abundance: .; d_gene: TRBD2; v_gene: TRBV30; CDR3aa: CAWKNAGGPYEQYF; CDR3nt: TGTGCCTGGAAAAACGCGGGGGGTCCCTACGAGCAGTACTTC
j_gene: TRBJ1-4; abundance: .; d_gene: .; v_gene: TRBV5-1; CDR3aa: CASSLGGNRKEKLFF; CDR3nt: TGCGCCAGCAGCTTGGGAGGTAACCGCAAGGAAAAACTGTTTTTT
j_gene: TRBJ1-2; abundance: .; d_gene: .; v_gene: TRBV19; CDR3aa: CASREGPYGYTF; CDR3nt: TGTGCCAGTAGGGAGGGGCCCTATGGCTACACCTTC
j_gene: TRBJ1-2; abundance: once; d_gene: .; v_gene: TRBV25-1; CDR3aa: CASSDARSGYGYTF; CDR3nt: TGTGCCAGCAGTGATGCTAGGTCAGGCTATGGCTACACCTTC
j_gene: TRBJ2-1; abundance: .; d_gene: .; v_gene: TRBV10-3; CDR3aa: CAIRGYNEQFF; CDR3nt: TGTGCCATCAGGGGCTACAATGAGCAGTTCTTC
j_gene: TRBJ1-1; abundance: .; d_gene: TRBD1; v_gene: TRBV27; CDR3aa: CASSSTPDRGGTEAFF; CDR3nt: TGTGCCAGCAGTTCGACCCCGGACAGGGGTGGCACTGAAGCTTTCTTT
j_gene: TRBJ1-6; abundance: .; d_gene: TRBD1; v_gene: TRBV6-5; CDR3aa: CASSYSTGTGNSPLHF; CDR3nt: TGTGCCAGCAGTTACTCGACCGGGACAGGGAATTCACCCCTCCACTTT
j_gene: TRBJ1-2; abundance: .; d_gene: .; v_gene: TRBV3-1/TRBV3-2; CDR3aa: CASSQAGTYGYTF; CDR3nt: TGTGCCAGCAGCCAAGCCGGGACGTATGGCTACACCTTC
j_gene: TRBJ1-2; abundance: once; d_gene: .; v_gene: TRBV29-1; CDR3aa: CSGASGRTNYGYTF; CDR3nt: TGCAGCGGGGCCTCCGGACGGACTAACTATGGCTACACCTTC
j_gene: TRBJ1-5; abundance: .; d_gene: TRBD1; v_gene: TRBV28; CDR3aa: CASRDTTGRNQPQHF; CDR3nt: TGTGCCAGCAGAGACACGACAGGGAGAAATCAGCCCCAGCATTTT
j_gene: TRBJ2-3; abundance: .; d_gene: TRBD2; v_gene: TRBV6-7; CDR3aa: CASSSQRGVTDTQYF; CDR3nt: TGTGCCAGCTCATCCCAGCGGGGGGTCACAGATACGCAGTATTTT